This TCR beta chain emerged from a study of cytomegalovirus exposure and HLA in healthy donors. PCR involved 60 Vbeta and 13 Jbeta primers. Measured with immunoSEQ multiplex PCR; TCRdb has only the in-frame clones, and not every one. The sample contains 100,000 to 150,000 clones, roughly three quarters of which appear only once. Study conclusions and caveats: Researchers reported in a later analysis that a missense DCLRE1C variant was tied to TCR beta V- and J-gene trimming.

Germline CDR1 reads SNHLY; CDR2 reads FYNNEI. The V gene end was trimmed by 6 bases and the J gene end by 11 bases; junction bases not matched to a gene: 6. The CDR3 has 12 residues. On this clone: Antigen: not known.

The chain employs TRBV2 and TRBJ1-1, with 10 bases that match TRBD1. Source material: PBMCs. The sequence was collected from a woman between 55 and 75 years old in good health and CMV-seronegative. The CDR3 reads CASRKDRGDAFF. Here the CDR3 DNA reads TGTGCCAGCAGAAAGGACAGGGGGGATGCTTTCTTT.